This TCR beta chain emerged from a study of blood T cell repertoires in COVID-19. Overall study: From T cells, B-cell-depleted T cells, or PBMCs came the material, which was cDNA or gDNA.

Profiled with immunoSEQ multiplex PCR; TCRdb holds only in-frame clones, not every one. The sample consists of about 120,000 clones, approximately 85% of them appearing once. V gave up 0 bases and J gave up 9 bases; unmatched junction bases: 11. In germline, CDR1 is MNHEY, CDR2 SVGEGT. The CDR3 consists of 16 residues. The clonotype was recovered from a human donor in a cohort sampled during active COVID-19. Material for sequencing was peripheral blood. This chain uses TRBV6-2 or TRBV6-3 with TRBJ2-3; 8 bases line up with TRBD2. The CDR3 here is CASSYSLAGGGHTQYF. The CDR3 DNA is TGTGCCAGCAGTTACTCTTTGGCGGGGGGCGGACACACGCAGTATTTT.